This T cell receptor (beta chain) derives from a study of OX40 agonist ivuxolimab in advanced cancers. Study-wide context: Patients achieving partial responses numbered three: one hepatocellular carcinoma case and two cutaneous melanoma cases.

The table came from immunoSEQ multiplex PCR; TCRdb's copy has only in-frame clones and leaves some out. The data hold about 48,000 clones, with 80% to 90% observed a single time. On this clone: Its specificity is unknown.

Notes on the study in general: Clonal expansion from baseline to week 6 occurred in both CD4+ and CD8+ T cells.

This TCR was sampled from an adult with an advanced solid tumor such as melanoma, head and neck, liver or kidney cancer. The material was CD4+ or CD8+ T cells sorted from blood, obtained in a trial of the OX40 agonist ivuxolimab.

The CDR3 nucleotides read TGTGCCATCAGTGCCGCCGGGACAGACTATGGCTACACCTTC. It codes for CAISAAGTDYGYTF. This rearrangement joins TRBV10-3 to TRBJ1-2; 7 bases line up with TRBD1. With V trimmed by 4 bases and J by 3 bases, 5 bases remained unmatched. CDR1 is ENHRY and CDR2 is SYGVKD in the germline V gene. The CDR3 is 14 residues long.